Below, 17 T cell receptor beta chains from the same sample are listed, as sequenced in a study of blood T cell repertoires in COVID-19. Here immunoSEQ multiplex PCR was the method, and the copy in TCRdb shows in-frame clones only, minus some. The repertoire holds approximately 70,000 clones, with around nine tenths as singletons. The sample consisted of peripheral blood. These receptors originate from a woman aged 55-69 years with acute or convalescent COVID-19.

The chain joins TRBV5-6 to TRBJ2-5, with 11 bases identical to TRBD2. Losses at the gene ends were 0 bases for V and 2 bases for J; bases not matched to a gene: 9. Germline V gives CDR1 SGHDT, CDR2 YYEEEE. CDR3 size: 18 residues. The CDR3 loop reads CASSLVWLAGGKQETQYF. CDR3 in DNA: TGTGCCAGCAGCTTGGTTTGGCTAGCGGGGGGAAAGCAAGAGACCCAGTACTTC. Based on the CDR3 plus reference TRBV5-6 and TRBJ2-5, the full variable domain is DAGVTQSPTHLIKTRGQQVTLRCSPKSGHDTVSWYQQALGQGPQFIFQYYEEEERQRGNFPDRFSGHQFPNYSSELNVNALLLGDSALYLCASSLVWLAGGKQETQYFGPGTRLLVL.

In nucleotides, the CDR3 is TGTGCCAGTAGTATTAATGGGGGGTCAGAAGAAAAACTGTTTTTT. This sequence encodes CASSINGGSEEKLFF. The chain is built from TRBV19 and TRBJ1-4; perhaps TRBD1 as D (5 bases). The CDR3 runs to 15 residues. Germline V gene sequence: CDR1 LNHDA, CDR2 SQIVND (reference sequence). The V end was cut by 3 bases, the J end by 8 bases, with 16 bases between.

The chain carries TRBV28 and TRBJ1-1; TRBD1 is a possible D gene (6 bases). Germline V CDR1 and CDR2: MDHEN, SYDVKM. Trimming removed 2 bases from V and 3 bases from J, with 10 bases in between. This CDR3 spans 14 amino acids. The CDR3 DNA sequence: TGTGCCAGCAGTTTACAGGGGTGGGACACTGAAGCTTTCTTT. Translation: CASSLQGWDTEAFF. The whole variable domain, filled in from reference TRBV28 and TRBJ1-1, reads DVKVTQSSRYLVKRTGEKVFLECVQDMDHENMFWYRQDPGLGLRLIYFSYDVKMKEKGDIPEGYSVSREKKERFSLILESASTNQTSMYLCASSLQGWDTEAFFGQGTRLTVV.

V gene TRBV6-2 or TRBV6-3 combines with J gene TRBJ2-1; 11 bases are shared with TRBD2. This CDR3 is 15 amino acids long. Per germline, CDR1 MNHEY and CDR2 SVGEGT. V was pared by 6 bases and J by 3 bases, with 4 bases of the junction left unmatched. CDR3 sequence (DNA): TGTGCCAGCAGCAGACTAGCGGGAAACTACAATGAGCAGTTCTTC. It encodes CASSRLAGNYNEQFF.

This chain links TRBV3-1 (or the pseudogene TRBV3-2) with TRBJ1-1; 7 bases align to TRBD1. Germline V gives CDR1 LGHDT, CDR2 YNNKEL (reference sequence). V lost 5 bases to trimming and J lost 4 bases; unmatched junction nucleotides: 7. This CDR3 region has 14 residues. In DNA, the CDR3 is TGTGCCAGCAGCACTAAGGGGGCGGTCACTGAAGCTTTCTTT. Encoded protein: CASSTKGAVTEAFF.

CDR3 DNA: TGCGCCAGCAGATCCATCGGGGGGGAAAAACTGTTTTTT. Its translation: CASRSIGGEKLFF. The chain carries TRBV5-1 and TRBJ1-4; D possibly corresponds to TRBD1 (5 bases). Germline V gene data show CDR1 as SGHRS and CDR2 as YFSETQ. The CDR3 covers 13 residues. V was trimmed by 5 bases and J by 8 bases, leaving 13 bases between them.

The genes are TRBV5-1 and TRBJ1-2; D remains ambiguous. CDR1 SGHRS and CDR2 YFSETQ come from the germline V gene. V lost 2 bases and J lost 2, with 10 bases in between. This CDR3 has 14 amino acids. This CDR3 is CASSFQAQNYGYTF. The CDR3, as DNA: TGCGCCAGCAGCTTTCAGGCCCAAAACTATGGCTACACCTTC.

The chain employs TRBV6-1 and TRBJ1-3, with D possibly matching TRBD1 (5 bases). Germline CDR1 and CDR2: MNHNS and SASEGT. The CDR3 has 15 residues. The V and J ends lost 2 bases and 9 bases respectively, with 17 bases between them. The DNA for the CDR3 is TGTGCCAGCAGTGAACTCCCTGGTCTCGGGGGCACCATATATTTT. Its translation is CASSELPGLGGTIYF.

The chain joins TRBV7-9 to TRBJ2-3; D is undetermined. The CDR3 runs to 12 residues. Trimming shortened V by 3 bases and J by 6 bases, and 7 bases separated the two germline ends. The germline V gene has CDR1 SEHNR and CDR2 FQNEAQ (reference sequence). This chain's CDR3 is CASSLASDTQYF. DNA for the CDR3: TGTGCCAGCAGCTTGGCCTCCGATACGCAGTATTTT.

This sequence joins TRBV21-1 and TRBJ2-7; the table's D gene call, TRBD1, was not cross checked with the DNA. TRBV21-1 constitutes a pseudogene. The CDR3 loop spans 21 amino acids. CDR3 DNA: TGTGCCAGCAGCAAAGCCGGAGGACAGCCGACAGACCAGTACCATTCCTACGAGCAGTACGTC. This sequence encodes CASSKAGGQPTDQYHSYEQYV.

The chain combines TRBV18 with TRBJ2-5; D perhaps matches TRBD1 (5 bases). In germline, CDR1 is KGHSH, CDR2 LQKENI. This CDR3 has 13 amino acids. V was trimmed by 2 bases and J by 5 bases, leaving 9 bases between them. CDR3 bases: TGTGCCAGCTCACCAATGGCAGGGGAGACCCAGTACTTC. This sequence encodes CASSPMAGETQYF.

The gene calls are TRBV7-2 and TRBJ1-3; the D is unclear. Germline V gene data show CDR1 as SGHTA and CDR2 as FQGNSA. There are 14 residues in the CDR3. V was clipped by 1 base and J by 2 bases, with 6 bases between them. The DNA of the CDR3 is TGTGCCAGCAGCTTAGGGGCAGCTGGAAACACCATATATTTT. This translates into CASSLGAAGNTIYF.

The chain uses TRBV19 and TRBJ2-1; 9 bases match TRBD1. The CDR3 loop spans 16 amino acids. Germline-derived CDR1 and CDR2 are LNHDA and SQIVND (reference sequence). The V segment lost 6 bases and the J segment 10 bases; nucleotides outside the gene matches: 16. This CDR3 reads CASRWKQGAAGEEQFF. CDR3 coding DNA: TGTGCCAGTAGATGGAAACAGGGGGCCGCGGGGGAGGAGCAGTTCTTC. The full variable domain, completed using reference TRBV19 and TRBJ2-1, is DGGITQSPKYLFRKEGQNVTLSCEQNLNHDAMYWYRQDPGQGLRLIYYSQIVNDFQKGDIAEGYSVSREKKESFPLTVTSAQKNPTAFYLCASRWKQGAAGEEQFFGPGTRLTVL.

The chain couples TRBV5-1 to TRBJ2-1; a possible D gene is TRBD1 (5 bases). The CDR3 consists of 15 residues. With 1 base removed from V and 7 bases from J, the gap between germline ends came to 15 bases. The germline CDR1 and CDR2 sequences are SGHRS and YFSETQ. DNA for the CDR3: TGCGCCAGCAGCTTGTCCAGTGGGGCTAGTAATGAGCAGTTCTTC. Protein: CASSLSSGASNEQFF.

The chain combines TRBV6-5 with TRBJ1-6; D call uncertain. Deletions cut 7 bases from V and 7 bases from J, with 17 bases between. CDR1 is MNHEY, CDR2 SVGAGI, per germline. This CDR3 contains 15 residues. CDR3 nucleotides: TGTGCCAGCATAATCGGGGTTGTCAGAAATTCACCCCTCCACTTT. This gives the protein CASIIGVVRNSPLHF.

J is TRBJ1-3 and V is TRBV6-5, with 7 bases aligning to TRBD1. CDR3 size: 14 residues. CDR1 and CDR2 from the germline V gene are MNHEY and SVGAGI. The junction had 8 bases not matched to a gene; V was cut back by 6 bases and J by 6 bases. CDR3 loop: CASRPTGFENTIYF. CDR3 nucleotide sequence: TGTGCCAGCAGACCGACAGGGTTCGAAAACACCATATATTTT.

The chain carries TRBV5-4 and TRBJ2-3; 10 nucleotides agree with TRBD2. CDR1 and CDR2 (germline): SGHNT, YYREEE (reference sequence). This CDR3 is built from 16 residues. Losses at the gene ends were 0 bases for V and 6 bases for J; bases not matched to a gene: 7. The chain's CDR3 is CASSLDQAGGPDTQYF. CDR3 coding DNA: TGTGCCAGCAGCTTGGATCAAGCGGGGGGGCCGGATACGCAGTATTTT.